This T cell receptor (beta chain) was recovered during a study of blood T cell repertoires in COVID-19. In the study overall: Samples representing acute and convalescent COVID-19 were sourced from the United States, Italy and Spain. T cells, B-cell-depleted T cells, or PBMCs supplied cDNA or gDNA.

The germline V gene has CDR1 SNHLY and CDR2 FYNNEI. The CDR3 sequence is 11 residues long. Trimming stripped 7 bases from V and 5 bases from J, with 6 bases between. Authors' data handling: Nucleated cell number was recorded as an estimate derived from reference gene primer amplification. Method: immunoSEQ multiplex PCR; TCRdb's copy keeps in-frame clones and lacks some. V and J calls and clone size are copied from that table; D and trimming were computed from the DNA. The repertoire has about 160,000 clones, around 90% of them found once; the top ten carry roughly 4%. The clonotype comes from a woman aged 55-69 years who had recovered from COVID-19. The chain couples TRBV2 to TRBJ2-1, with D perhaps matching TRBD1 (6 bases). Material: peripheral blood. CDR3 loop: CASKGDNEQFF. As DNA, the CDR3 is TGTGCCAGCAAGGGGGACAATGAGCAGTTCTTC.